The clone carrying this T cell receptor beta chain has at least ten counts. Between the trimmed V and J ends, which lost 4 bases and 7 bases, there was a span of 10 bases. The CDR3 has 13 amino acids. Germline assignment: CDR1 SNHLY and CDR2 FYNNEI. These data belong to a study of metastatic and nonmetastatic thyroid tumors. Under the authors' procedure: Clinicopathological groups differed in CDR3, with these differences serving to build a distant-metastasis classifier for papillary thyroid cancer. TCRdb re-clonotyped the PCR reads via MiXCR. These V and J calls originate from TCRdb's pipeline instead of the authors' own analysis. The sample holds about 23,000 clones, 20% seen once. Until they underwent thyroid surgery, no patient had received any treatment.

The sample consisted of blood. This chain joins TRBV2 and TRBJ2-2; no definite D call. This receptor was obtained from a female donor with papillary thyroid cancer or a benign thyroid nodule (not recorded which). Some clones in this sample may be carry-over from other donors' samples. DNA for the CDR3: TGTGCCAGCAGTGGAGTTGGGTTCGGGGAGCTGTTTTTT. As protein: CASSGVGFGELFF.